These 25 T cell receptor beta chains originate from one sample sequenced in a study of cytomegalovirus exposure and HLA in healthy donors. Amplification used 60 Vbeta primers and 13 Jbeta primers. TCRdb's copy holds only in-frame clones and misses some; the assay was immunoSEQ multiplex PCR. This table holds 170,000 or so clones, around 80% found once. Specimen: PBMCs. The receptor set was obtained from a woman in her twenties or thirties in good health and CMV-seropositive.

V and J are TRBV5-1 and TRBJ1-2, with unresolved D. This CDR3 region has 16 residues. With 3 bases removed from V and 8 bases from J, the gap between germline ends came to 23 bases. Germline V gene lookup returns CDR1 SGHRS and CDR2 YFSETQ. CDR3: CASSSTGATLGKGYTF. The CDR3 DNA follows: TGCGCCAGCAGCTCGACCGGAGCCACTCTCGGGAAGGGCTACACCTTC.

There are a few counts of this clone. This chain connects TRBV11-2 to TRBJ2-2; 7 positions match TRBD2. The CDR3 has 12 amino acids. The ends lost 7 bases at V and 6 bases at J; junction bases unmatched: 2. The germline gives CDR1 SGHAT, CDR2 FQNNGV. CDR3 residues: CASTTSPGELFF. DNA for the CDR3: TGTGCCAGCACGACTAGCCCCGGGGAGCTGTTTTTT. Together with reference TRBV11-2 and TRBJ2-2, the CDR3 gives the full variable domain: EAGVAQSPRYKIIEKRQSVAFWCNPISGHATLYWYQQILGQGPKLLIQFQNNGVVDDSQLPKDRFSAERLKGVDSTLKIQPAKLEDSAVYLCASTTSPGELFFGEGSRLTVL.

V is TRBV23-1 and J is TRBJ2-6; TRBD1 matches at 9 bases. TRBV23-1 is reported as an ORF; its role is uncertain. The CDR3 loop spans 16 amino acids. J gave up 1 base and V 3 bases, and 1 base lay outside the gene matches. CDR3: CASSQGQGSGANVLTF. CDR3 bases: TGCGCCAGCAGTCAGGGACAGGGTTCTGGGGCCAACGTCCTGACTTTC.

This rearrangement joins TRBV28 to TRBJ2-1; the match to TRBD2 covers 12 bases. From germline, CDR1 is MDHEN and CDR2 SYDVKM. With 2 bases clipped from V and 6 bases from J, the junction kept 5 bases outside the gene matches. The CDR3 is 16 amino acids. CDR3 in amino acids: CASSLLAGGLSNEQFF. As DNA, the CDR3 is TGTGCCAGCAGTTTACTAGCGGGAGGGCTCTCCAATGAGCAGTTCTTC.

This chain connects TRBV5-1 to TRBJ2-3, with a tentative D call TRBD2 (5 bases). Germline assignment: CDR1 SGHRS and CDR2 YFSETQ. This CDR3 is built from 12 residues. Trimming left V 0 bases short and J 6 bases short, with 5 bases between. The CDR3: CASSLAGDTQYF. The CDR3 coding sequence is TGCGCCAGCAGCTTGGCGGGGGATACGCAGTATTTT.

The chain links TRBV5-1 to TRBJ2-7, with 10 bases fitting TRBD1. Germline CDR1 reads SGHRS; CDR2 reads YFSETQ. This CDR3 is 15 amino acids long. V shed 5 bases, J shed 1 base, and the junction held 6 bases outside the gene matches. CDR3 bases: TGCGCCAGCAGATCCTCGGGACAGGGGTCCTACGAGCAGTACTTC. Residues: CASRSSGQGSYEQYF.

This clone was counted once. The chain carries TRBV28 and TRBJ1-2, with 8 bases identical to TRBD1. V dropped 5 bases and J dropped 3; count of bases not matched to a gene: 8. Germline V gene lookup returns CDR1 MDHEN and CDR2 SYDVKM. This CDR3 has 15 residues. CDR3 protein: CASSGQGSPHYGYTF. CDR3 DNA sequence: TGTGCCAGCAGTGGACAGGGCTCACCTCACTATGGCTACACCTTC.

This chain joins TRBV6-1 and TRBJ2-1; 12 bases map to TRBD2. Germline trimming cut 10 bases from V and 7 bases from J; bases unmatched to any gene: 11. The CDR3 is 15 residues long. CDR1 MNHNS and CDR2 SASEGT come from the germline V gene. The CDR3 region is CATERTSGTYNEQFF. In DNA, the CDR3 is TGTGCCACGGAGAGGACTAGCGGGACTTATAATGAGCAGTTCTTC.

The chain links TRBV7-9 to TRBJ1-1, with a possible D match to TRBD1 (6 bases). This CDR3 has 14 amino acids. V lost 5 bases and J 4 bases, leaving 14 bases between the germline ends. Germline V gene sequence: CDR1 SEHNR, CDR2 FQNEAQ (reference sequence). Written as DNA, the CDR3 is TGTGCCAGCAGCGAACAGGGTGCCCCCACTGAAGCTTTCTTT. Translating gives CASSEQGAPTEAFF.

This chain uses TRBV12-5 with TRBJ2-2; D is ambiguous. The V end was cut by 3 bases, the J end by 2 bases, with 7 bases between. The germline V gene encodes CDR1 LGHNT and CDR2 FRNRAP. The length of the CDR3 is 14 residues. In nucleotides, the CDR3 is TGTGCTAGTGGTTTCCTTACTAACACCGGGGAGCTGTTTTTT. Amino acids: CASGFLTNTGELFF.

V is TRBV10-1 and J is TRBJ1-1; D not resolved. V was shortened by 2 bases and J by 0 bases, with 10 bases between the two germline ends. Germline values: CDR1 WNHNN, CDR2 SYGVQD (reference sequence). This CDR3 has 15 residues. The CDR3 region is CASSEHGLMNTEAFF. In DNA form, the CDR3 reads TGCGCCAGCAGTGAGCACGGACTCATGAACACTGAAGCTTTCTTT.

The table lists this clone with a few counts. This chain links TRBV9 with TRBJ2-5; TRBD1 matches 9 bases. This CDR3 is 14 amino acids long. The V gene's germline CDR1 is SGDLS and CDR2 YYNGEE. Germline trimming cut 3 bases from V and 6 bases from J; bases unmatched to any gene: 6. The CDR3 loop reads CASSETGGPKTQYF. In DNA, the CDR3 is TGTGCCAGCAGCGAAACAGGGGGCCCGAAGACCCAGTACTTC.

The rearrangement links TRBV11-3 to TRBJ2-7, with D possibly matching TRBD2 (7 bases). Trimming stripped 5 bases from V and 5 bases from J, with 16 bases between. This CDR3 contains 14 residues. CDR1 is SGHNT and CDR2 is YENEEA in the germline V gene. The CDR3 sequence is CASSHGGGANEQYF. The CDR3 bases are TGTGCCAGCAGCCACGGAGGGGGGGCCAACGAGCAGTACTTC. Supplemented by reference TRBV11-3 and TRBJ2-7, the full variable domain reads EAGVVQSPRYKIIEKKQPVAFWCNPISGHNTLYWYLQNLGQGPELLIRYENEEAVDDSQLPKDRFSAERLKGVDSTLKIQPAELGDSAVYLCASSHGGGANEQYFGPGTRLTVT.

V usage is TRBV28 and J usage is TRBJ1-1; 7 bases are a match to TRBD1. V lost 7 bases, J lost 4 bases, and 12 bases stayed unmatched. Germline V lookup: CDR1 MDHEN, CDR2 SYDVKM. The CDR3 is made up of 15 amino acids. CDR3 sequence: CASTKRQGKLTEAFF. CDR3 nucleotides: TGTGCCAGCACCAAGCGACAGGGAAAGCTCACTGAAGCTTTCTTT.

The rearrangement links TRBV4-1 to TRBJ1-2, with D uncertain. There are 14 residues in the CDR3. The V end was cut by 5 bases, the J end by 2 bases, with 12 bases between. Germline V CDR1 and CDR2: MGHRA, YSYEKL. Here the CDR3 DNA reads TGCGCCAGCAGCTCTCCGCCAGAAAACTATGGCTACACCTTC. This codes for CASSSPPENYGYTF.

This chain connects TRBV25-1 to TRBJ2-7; perhaps TRBD1 as D (5 bases). V lost 2 bases and J 3 bases, leaving 11 bases between the germline ends. The CDR3 is made up of 14 amino acids. Germline V CDR1 and CDR2: MGHDK, SYGVNS. This CDR3 is CASSELGPFYEQYF. For the CDR3, the DNA is TGTGCCAGCAGTGAACTGGGGCCTTTCTACGAGCAGTACTTC.

V gene TRBV7-9 combines with J gene TRBJ2-7; 10 bases align to TRBD2. V gave up 4 bases and J gave up 0 bases; unmatched junction bases: 9. The CDR3 is 17 amino acids. Germline V CDR1 and CDR2: SEHNR, FQNEAQ (reference sequence). CDR3 amino acids: CASSSPGLAASSYEQYF. The CDR3 region has the DNA TGTGCCAGCAGCTCCCCAGGACTAGCGGCTAGCTCCTACGAGCAGTACTTC.

The V gene is TRBV28, the J gene TRBJ2-7; TRBD1 agrees at 7 bases. Looked up from germline, CDR1 is MDHEN and CDR2 is SYDVKM. Losses at the gene ends were 7 bases for V and 3 bases for J; bases not matched to a gene: 9. The CDR3 is made up of 14 amino acids. DNA for the CDR3: TGTGCCAGCACCCAGACAGGGATGGTCTACGAGCAGTACTTC. Protein: CASTQTGMVYEQYF.

The chain is built from TRBV7-9 and TRBJ1-1; TRBD1 is a possible D gene (5 bases). Germline CDR1 reads SEHNR; CDR2 reads FQNEAQ (reference sequence). The length of the CDR3 is 13 residues. Trimming took 6 bases from V and 1 from J, leaving 9 bases between them. CDR3 amino acids: CASRGVGNTEAFF. As DNA, the CDR3 is TGTGCCAGCAGAGGGGTAGGGAACACTGAAGCTTTCTTT.

V and J are TRBV7-3 and TRBJ2-2; a possible D gene is TRBD1 (6 bases). V was cut by 7 bases and J by 7 bases, with 13 bases left in between. The CDR3 totals 13 residues. The germline V gene encodes CDR1 SGHTA and CDR2 FQGTGA. CDR3 residues: CASTQGSFGELFF. In DNA, the CDR3 is TGTGCCAGCACGCAGGGGAGTTTCGGGGAGCTGTTTTTT.

The chain carries TRBV11-3 and TRBJ2-7; D perhaps matches TRBD2 (6 bases). Trimming pared 0 bases from V and 4 bases from J, leaving 13 bases between. There are 15 residues in the CDR3. CDR1 SGHNT and CDR2 YENEEA come from the germline V gene. The CDR3 sequence: CASSLDRRVQYEQYF. The CDR3 nucleotides are TGTGCCAGCAGCTTAGATCGGAGGGTTCAATACGAGCAGTACTTC.

This chain uses TRBV4-1 with TRBJ2-3; D may be TRBD2 (7 bases). The CDR3 contains 17 residues. Trimming pared 0 bases from V and 2 bases from J, leaving 15 bases between. Germline V lookup: CDR1 MGHRA, CDR2 YSYEKL. The CDR3 loop is CASSQEGAGLITDTQYF. The CDR3 DNA follows: TGCGCCAGCAGCCAAGAGGGGGCGGGACTAATCACAGATACGCAGTATTTT.

This clone showed up just a few times. The chain recombines TRBV29-1 with TRBJ2-1; 11 bases line up with TRBD2. V lost 3 bases, J lost 9 bases, and 4 bases stayed unmatched. Germline loops: CDR1 SQVTM, CDR2 ANQGSEA. CDR3 size: 13 residues. The chain's CDR3 is CSVDVSGRGEQFF. The DNA for the CDR3 is TGCAGCGTTGACGTTAGCGGGAGGGGTGAGCAGTTCTTC.

The gene calls are TRBV5-5 and TRBJ1-3; 7 bases match TRBD1. Germline V CDR1 and CDR2: SGHKS, YYEKEE (reference sequence). J gave up 0 bases and V 4 bases, and 7 bases lay outside the gene matches. This CDR3 region has 16 residues. The CDR3 region is CASSGTGTASGNTIYF. CDR3 bases: TGTGCCAGCAGCGGGACCGGGACAGCCTCTGGAAACACCATATATTTT.

This rearrangement joins TRBV6-5 to TRBJ2-1; maybe TRBD1 (6 bases). With 4 bases removed from V and 7 bases from J, the gap between germline ends came to 11 bases. Per the germline V gene, CDR1 is MNHEY and CDR2 is SVGAGI. This CDR3 comprises 13 residues. The CDR3 spells CASSSPDRNEQFF. The CDR3 DNA follows: TGTGCCAGCAGTTCCCCGGACAGAAATGAGCAGTTCTTC.